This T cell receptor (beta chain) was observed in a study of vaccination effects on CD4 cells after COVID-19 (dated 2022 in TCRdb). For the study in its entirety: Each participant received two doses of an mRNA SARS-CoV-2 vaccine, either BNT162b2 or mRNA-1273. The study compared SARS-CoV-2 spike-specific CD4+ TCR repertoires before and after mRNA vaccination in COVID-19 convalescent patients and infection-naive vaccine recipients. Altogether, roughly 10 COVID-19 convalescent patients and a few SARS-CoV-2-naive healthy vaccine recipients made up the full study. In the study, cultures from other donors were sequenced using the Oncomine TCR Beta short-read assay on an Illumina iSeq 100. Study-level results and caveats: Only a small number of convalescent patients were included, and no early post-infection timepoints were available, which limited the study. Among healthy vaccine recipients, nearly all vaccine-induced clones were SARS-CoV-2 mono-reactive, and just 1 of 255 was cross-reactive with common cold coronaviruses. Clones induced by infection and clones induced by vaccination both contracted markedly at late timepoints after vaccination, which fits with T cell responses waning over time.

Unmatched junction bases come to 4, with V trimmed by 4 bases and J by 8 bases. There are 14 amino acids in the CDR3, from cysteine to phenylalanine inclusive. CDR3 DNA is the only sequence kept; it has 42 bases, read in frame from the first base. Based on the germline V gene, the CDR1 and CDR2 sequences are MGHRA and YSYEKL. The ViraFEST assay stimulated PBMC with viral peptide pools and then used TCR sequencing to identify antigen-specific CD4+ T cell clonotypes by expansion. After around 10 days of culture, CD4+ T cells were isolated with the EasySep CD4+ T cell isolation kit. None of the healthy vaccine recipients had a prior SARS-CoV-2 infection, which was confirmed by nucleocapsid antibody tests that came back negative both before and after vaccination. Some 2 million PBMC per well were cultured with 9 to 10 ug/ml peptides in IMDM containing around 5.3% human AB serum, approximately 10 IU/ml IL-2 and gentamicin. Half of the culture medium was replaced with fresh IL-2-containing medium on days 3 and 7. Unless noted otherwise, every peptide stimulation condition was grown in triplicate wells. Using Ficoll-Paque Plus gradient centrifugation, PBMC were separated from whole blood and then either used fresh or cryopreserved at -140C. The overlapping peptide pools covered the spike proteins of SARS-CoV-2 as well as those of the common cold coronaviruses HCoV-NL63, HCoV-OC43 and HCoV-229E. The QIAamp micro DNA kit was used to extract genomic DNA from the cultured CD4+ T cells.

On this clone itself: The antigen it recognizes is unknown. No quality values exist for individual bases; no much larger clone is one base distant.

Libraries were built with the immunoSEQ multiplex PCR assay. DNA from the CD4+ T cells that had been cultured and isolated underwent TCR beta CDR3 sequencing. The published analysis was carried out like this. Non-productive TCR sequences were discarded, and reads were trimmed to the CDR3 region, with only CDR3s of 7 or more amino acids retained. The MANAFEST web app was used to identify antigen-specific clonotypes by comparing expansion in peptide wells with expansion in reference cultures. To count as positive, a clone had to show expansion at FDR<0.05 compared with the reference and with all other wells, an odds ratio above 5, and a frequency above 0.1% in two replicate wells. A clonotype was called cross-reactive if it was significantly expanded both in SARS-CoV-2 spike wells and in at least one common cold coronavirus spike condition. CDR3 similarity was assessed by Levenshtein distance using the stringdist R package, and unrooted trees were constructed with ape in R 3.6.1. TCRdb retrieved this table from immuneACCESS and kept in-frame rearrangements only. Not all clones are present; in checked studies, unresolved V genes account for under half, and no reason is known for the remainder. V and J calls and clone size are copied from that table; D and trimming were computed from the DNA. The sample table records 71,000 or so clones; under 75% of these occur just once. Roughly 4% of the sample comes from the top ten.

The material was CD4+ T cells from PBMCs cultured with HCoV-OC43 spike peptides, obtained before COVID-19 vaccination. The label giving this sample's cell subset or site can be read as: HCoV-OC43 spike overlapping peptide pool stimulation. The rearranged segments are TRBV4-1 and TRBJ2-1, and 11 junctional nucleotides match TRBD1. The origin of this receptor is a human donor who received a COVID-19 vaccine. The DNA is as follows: TGCGCCAGCAGCCGCGGACAGGGGGCCTATGAGCAGTTCTTC. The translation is CASSRGQGAYEQFF.